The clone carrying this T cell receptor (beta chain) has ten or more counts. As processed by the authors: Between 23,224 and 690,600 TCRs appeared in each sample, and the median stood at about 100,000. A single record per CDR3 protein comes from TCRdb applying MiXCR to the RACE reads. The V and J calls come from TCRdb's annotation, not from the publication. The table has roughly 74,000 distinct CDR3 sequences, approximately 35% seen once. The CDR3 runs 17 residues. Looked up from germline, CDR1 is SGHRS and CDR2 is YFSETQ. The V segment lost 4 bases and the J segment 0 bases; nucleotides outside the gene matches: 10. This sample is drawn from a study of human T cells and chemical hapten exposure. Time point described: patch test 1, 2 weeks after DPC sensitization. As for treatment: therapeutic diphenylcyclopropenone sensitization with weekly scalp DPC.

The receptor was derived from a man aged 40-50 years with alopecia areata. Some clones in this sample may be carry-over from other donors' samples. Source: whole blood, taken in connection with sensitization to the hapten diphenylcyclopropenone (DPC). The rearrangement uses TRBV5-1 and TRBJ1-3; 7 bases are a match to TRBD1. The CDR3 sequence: CASSPTPGQNSGNTIYF. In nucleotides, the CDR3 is TGCGCCAGCAGCCCCACACCGGGACAGAACTCTGGAAACACCATATATTTT.